This T cell receptor beta chain was sequenced for a study of blood T cells in healthy people across ages. There were at least 5.5 micrograms of total RNA extracted from every sample. Primed by a sample-barcoded 5' primer and a J-beta primer mix, a second PCR proceeded for roughly 6 to 12 cycles. Using its own MiXCR run on the 5' RACE reads, TCRdb lists one record per CDR3 protein. This sample carries hundreds of thousands of distinct CDR3 sequences, roughly 30% of them seen once, and the ten largest clones take more than 15%. Overall study findings and caveats: Observed TCR beta diversity per million T cells went down as age went up. This fall followed a roughly linear course with age. Possibly, changes in expanded clonotypes were confounded because donor CMV status was unknown.

V was pared by 3 bases and J by 4 bases, with 9 bases of the junction left unmatched. The CDR3 covers 16 residues. Looked up from germline, CDR1 is SGHDT and CDR2 is YYEEEE. As to this clonotype: Its antigen is not identified. A much larger clone lies a single base off, so this may be a read error.

The specimen sequenced was blood. The TCR comes from an elderly woman in good health. The V gene is TRBV5-6, the J gene TRBJ2-5; 10 positions match TRBD2. CDR3 sequence: CASSSKTSGFRETQYF. CDR3 bases: TGTGCCAGCAGCTCCAAGACTAGCGGGTTTCGAGAGACCCAGTACTTC.